This record concerns one TCR beta chain sequence. This sample was included in a study of blood T cell repertoires in COVID-19. Across the whole study: Samples taken during acute and convalescent COVID-19 were collected in the United States, Italy and Spain.

The CDR3 has 16 residues. Germline CDR1 is SGHNT and CDR2 is YYREEE (reference sequence). Germline trimming cut 4 bases from V and 0 bases from J; bases unmatched to any gene: 5. Original data processing: By means of reference gene primer amplification, nucleated cell counts were estimated. The assay was immunoSEQ multiplex PCR, and TCRdb's table has in-frame clones only and misses some. From that table come the V and J calls and clone size; the DNA was used to work out D and trimming. This sample has about 250,000 clones, with nearly 90% found just once. This chain joins TRBV5-4 and TRBJ2-3; 10 bases are shared with TRBD2. Specimen: peripheral blood. The sequence derives from a man aged 18 to 30 with active or convalescent COVID-19. CDR3 residues: CASSTGLAVSTDTQYF. The CDR3 DNA is TGTGCCAGCAGCACAGGACTAGCGGTGAGCACAGATACGCAGTATTTT.